Below, 26 T cell receptor beta chains from the same sample are listed, as sequenced in a study of sequential checkpoint blockade in melanoma. Indicated treatment: randomized to nivolumab then ipilimumab (arm A) or the reverse (arm B). The table came from immunoSEQ multiplex PCR; TCRdb's copy has only in-frame clones and leaves some out. Of a few thousand clones listed, approximately 20% are singletons. The material sequenced was tumor tissue (inferred from file names), taken from a patient given nivolumab and ipilimumab in sequence. Every receptor here comes from a human donor with melanoma.

This sequence joins TRBV19 and TRBJ2-2; no clear D. With 8 bases removed from V and 3 bases from J, the gap between germline ends came to 16 bases. The V gene's germline CDR1 is LNHDA and CDR2 SQIVND (reference sequence). This CDR3 has 15 amino acids. The CDR3 sequence is CASSQNLGYTGELFF. DNA for the CDR3: TGTGCCAGTTCCCAAAACCTCGGTTACACCGGGGAGCTGTTTTTT.

This chain joins TRBV10-2 and TRBJ2-7; 9 bases fit TRBD2. This CDR3 contains 13 residues. Germline values: CDR1 WSHSY, CDR2 SAAADI. V was pared by 7 bases and J by 3 bases, with 4 bases of the junction left unmatched. The CDR3 region is CASTGTSSYEQYF. CDR3 in DNA: TGCGCCAGCACGGGGACTAGCAGCTACGAGCAGTACTTC.

This clone is medium-sized. V usage is TRBV9 and J usage is TRBJ2-5; 8 bases are shared with TRBD2. V shed 0 bases and J 2 bases; nucleotides not matched to a gene: 12. From germline, CDR1 is SGDLS and CDR2 YYNGEE. CDR3 length: 18 residues. The CDR3 DNA follows: TGTGCCAGCAGCGTAGCCCCTGGACGGGAGGGGGATCAAGAGACCCAGTACTTC. Its translation: CASSVAPGREGDQETQYF.

This clone rates as medium-sized. The genes are TRBV25-1 and TRBJ2-1, with a weak D call TRBD2 (5 bases). The CDR3 loop spans 15 amino acids. Per germline, CDR1 MGHDK and CDR2 SYGVNS. Trimming took 0 bases from V and 10 from J, leaving 16 bases between them. CDR3: CASSEYGDTRTEQFF. CDR3 nucleotide sequence: TGTGCCAGCAGTGAATACGGGGATACGAGGACGGAGCAGTTCTTC. Using reference TRBV25-1 and TRBJ2-1 for the parts outside the CDR3, the full variable domain is EADIYQTPRYLVIGTGKKITLECSQTMGHDKMYWYQQDPGMELHLIHYSYGVNSTEKGDLSSESTVSRIRTEHFPLTLESARPSHTSQYLCASSEYGDTRTEQFFGPGTRLTVL.

The genes are TRBV6-8 and TRBJ2-3; D is possibly TRBD1 or TRBD2 (5 bases each). This CDR3 region has 13 residues. Trimming left V 4 bases short and J 4 bases short, with 9 bases between. CDR1 is MNHGY and CDR2 is SAAAGT in the germline V gene. DNA for the CDR3: TGTGCCAGCAGTTTGCAGGGACCAGATACGCAGTATTTT. Translated: CASSLQGPDTQYF.

The V call is TRBV25-1, the J call TRBJ2-2; D tentatively fits TRBD1 or TRBD2 (5 bases each). The CDR3 has 17 residues. Trimming took off 2 bases at V and 2 bases at J, with 15 bases between the two ends. In germline, CDR1 is MGHDK, CDR2 SYGVNS. The CDR3: CASSEVSFRDNTGELFF. The CDR3 bases are TGTGCCAGCAGTGAAGTCTCTTTCAGGGACAACACCGGGGAGCTGTTTTTT.

The V and J genes are TRBV6-8 and TRBJ2-2, with 8 bases lining up with TRBD2. V was clipped by 5 bases and J by 6 bases; unmatched bases: 11. Germline V gene sequence: CDR1 MNHGY, CDR2 SAAAGT. The CDR3 covers 16 residues. CDR3 DNA sequence: TGTGCCAGCAGTCCGGGGGGGACTTTCCGCCCCGGGGAGCTGTTTTTT. Its translation: CASSPGGTFRPGELFF.

This chain connects TRBV14 to TRBJ2-1, with TRBD2 matching over 7 bases. V lost 3 bases and J lost 6; bases outside the gene matches: 5. The CDR3 length is 14 residues. CDR1 and CDR2 (germline): SGHDN, FVKESK. Here the CDR3 DNA reads TGTGCCAGCAGCCAGGCGGGAGTGGGCAATGAGCAGTTCTTC. Translated, it gives CASSQAGVGNEQFF.

The V call is TRBV11-3, the J call TRBJ2-3; 9 positions match TRBD2. Unmatched junction bases numbered 7, after V lost 1 base and J lost 5 bases. Germline V CDR1 and CDR2: SGHNT, YENEEA. The CDR3 extends over 16 amino acids. In DNA form, the CDR3 reads TGTGCCAGCAGCTTAGGGTTAGCGGGGGCTGGAGATACGCAGTATTTT. It encodes CASSLGLAGAGDTQYF.

The chain employs TRBV6-8 and TRBJ1-3; TRBD1 matches at 7 bases. The CDR3 length is 16 residues. After removal of 2 bases from V and 0 bases from J, the junction contained 4 bases not matched to a gene. Germline CDR1 reads MNHGY; CDR2 reads SAAAGT. DNA of the CDR3: TGTGCCAGCAGTTACAGGGGGCCCCTCTCTGGAAACACCATATATTTT. It specifies CASSYRGPLSGNTIYF.

J is TRBJ1-2 and V is TRBV30; tentatively, D is TRBD1 (5 bases). Trimming removed 4 bases at V and 4 bases at J, with 16 bases between. The CDR3 sequence is 14 residues long. Per germline, CDR1 GTSNPN and CDR2 SVGIG (reference sequence). CDR3 DNA: TGTGCCTGGACAGGGTTAAGCTCGGGCTATGGCTACACCTTC. As protein: CAWTGLSSGYGYTF.

This clone was seen only a few times. CDR3 sequence: CASSPPGGAQYF. The CDR3 DNA is TGCGCCAGCAGCCCCCCAGGCGGCGCGCAGTATTTT. This chain links TRBV4-1 with TRBJ2-3; no clear D gene. The CDR3 totals 12 residues. Per the germline V gene, CDR1 is MGHRA and CDR2 is YSYEKL. The V and J ends lost 4 bases and 10 bases respectively, with 12 bases between them.

This clone is classed as medium-sized (0.01 to 0.1%). This chain connects TRBV11-3 to TRBJ1-4, with TRBD1 as a possible D gene (6 bases). Between the trimmed V and J ends, which lost 1 base and 6 bases, there was a span of 12 bases. Germline CDR1 is SGHNT and CDR2 is YENEEA. The CDR3 has 15 residues. The CDR3 here is CASSLVGAQDEKLFF. In nucleotides, the CDR3 is TGTGCCAGCAGCTTAGTGGGGGCGCAGGATGAAAAACTGTTTTTT.

By its share, this clone is medium-sized. The chain employs TRBV6-8 and TRBJ2-4; tentatively, D is TRBD1 (6 bases). V gave up 10 bases and J gave up 3 bases, with 25 bases separating them. CDR1 is MNHGY and CDR2 is SAAAGT in the germline V gene. The CDR3 is 17 amino acids. This CDR3 reads CATDRRTLGGVKNIQYF. As DNA, the CDR3 is TGTGCCACTGACCGCAGAACGTTAGGGGGAGTCAAAAACATTCAGTACTTC.

The chain couples TRBV18 to TRBJ2-5; D ambiguous. This CDR3 is built from 12 residues. Trimming shortened V by 3 bases and J by 2 bases, and 4 bases separated the two germline ends. Germline CDR1 reads KGHSH; CDR2 reads LQKENI. Here the CDR3 reads CASSPTQETQYF. CDR3 nucleotide sequence: TGTGCCAGCTCACCGACACAAGAGACCCAGTACTTC. The variable domain in full, completed from reference TRBV18 and TRBJ2-5, reads NAGVMQNPRHLVRRRGQEARLRCSPMKGHSHVYWYRQLPEEGLKFMVYLQKENIIDESGMPKERFSAEFPKEGPSILRIQQVVRGDSAAYFCASSPTQETQYFGPGTRLLVL.

This clone was counted only a few times. The chain's CDR3 is CASSPMANTEAFF. In DNA, the CDR3 is TGTGCCAGCTCACCAATGGCCAACACTGAAGCTTTCTTT. The chain combines TRBV18 with TRBJ1-1; D is unclear. Trimming stripped 2 bases from V and 2 bases from J, with 6 bases between. The CDR3 is 13 residues long. CDR1 is KGHSH and CDR2 is LQKENI in the germline V gene.

This clone is large. The genes are TRBV6-8 and TRBJ2-7; D unclear. CDR3 size: 12 residues. Trimming pared 6 bases from V and 3 bases from J, leaving 9 bases between. CDR1 is MNHGY and CDR2 is SAAAGT in the germline V gene. The DNA of the CDR3 is TGTGCCAGCAGCCCGCATAACTACGAGCAGTACTTC. Translated: CASSPHNYEQYF.

This clone was seen a few times. The chain has TRBV6-8 and TRBJ2-7; 7 bases agree with TRBD2. Germline CDR1 MNHGY, CDR2 SAAAGT. The junction had 7 bases not matched to a gene; V was cut back by 5 bases and J by 3 bases. The CDR3 runs to 14 residues. The CDR3: CASSELRDYYEQYF. The DNA of the CDR3 is TGTGCCAGCAGTGAGCTCCGGGACTACTACGAGCAGTACTTC.

This clone was counted a few times. V gene TRBV11-3 combines with J gene TRBJ2-6; D remains ambiguous. CDR3 length equals 16 residues. The germline V and J ends were trimmed by 5 bases and 0 bases, with 11 bases remaining between them. The V gene's germline CDR1 is SGHNT and CDR2 YENEEA. The CDR3 DNA sequence: TGTGCCAGCAGCCTGGACCGTTCCTCTGGGGCCAACGTCCTGACTTTC. Its protein is CASSLDRSSGANVLTF. Based on the CDR3 plus reference TRBV11-3 and TRBJ2-6, the full variable domain is EAGVVQSPRYKIIEKKQPVAFWCNPISGHNTLYWYLQNLGQGPELLIRYENEEAVDDSQLPKDRFSAERLKGVDSTLKIQPAELGDSAVYLCASSLDRSSGANVLTFGAGSRLTVL.

The table lists this clone with a few counts. The rearrangement links TRBV9 to TRBJ2-1; maybe TRBD2 (6 bases). The CDR3 has 13 residues. In germline, CDR1 is SGDLS, CDR2 YYNGEE. Deletions cut 2 bases from V and 9 bases from J, with 12 bases between. CDR3 in DNA: TGTGCCAGCAGCGTTCTCTCGACTAGTGAGCAGTTCTTC. Residues: CASSVLSTSEQFF.

The sample holds many counts of this clone. The chain is built from TRBV11-3 and TRBJ2-2; weak D call: TRBD2 (5 bases). V was pared by 5 bases and J by 7 bases, with 20 bases between. Germline CDR1 SGHNT, CDR2 YENEEA. This CDR3 has 16 amino acids. The CDR3 DNA reads as TGTGCCAGCAGCACCATAACTAGGACTTACGGCGGGGAGCTGTTTTTT. It codes for CASSTITRTYGGELFF.

J is TRBJ1-6 and V is TRBV6-8; 7 nucleotides match TRBD1. V lost 6 bases and J lost 12; bases outside the gene matches: 8. The CDR3 totals 13 residues. CDR1 and CDR2 (germline): MNHGY, SAAAGT. Here the CDR3 DNA reads TGTGCCAGCAGCTCCGGACAGGTCCGACCCCTCCACTTT. Translation: CASSSGQVRPLHF.

This clone appeared a few times. This rearrangement joins TRBV28 to TRBJ2-5; D unclear. This CDR3 has 14 amino acids. V was shortened by 5 bases and J by 5 bases, with 15 bases between the two germline ends. The germline CDR1 and CDR2 sequences are MDHEN and SYDVKM. Here the CDR3 reads CASSRLYLRETQYF. The CDR3 DNA reads as TGTGCCAGCAGTCGACTCTACCTCCGGGAGACCCAGTACTTC. The full variable domain, completed using reference TRBV28 and TRBJ2-5, is DVKVTQSSRYLVKRTGEKVFLECVQDMDHENMFWYRQDPGLGLRLIYFSYDVKMKEKGDIPEGYSVSREKKERFSLILESASTNQTSMYLCASSRLYLRETQYFGPGTRLLVL.

This clone was detected ten times or more. The V and J genes are TRBV11-3 and TRBJ2-5; 9 nucleotides match TRBD2. CDR1 and CDR2 from the germline V gene are SGHNT and YENEEA. This CDR3 region has 15 residues. J lost 0 bases, V lost 5 bases, and 4 bases had no gene match. The CDR3 loop is CASSTTSGYQETQYF. CDR3 in DNA: TGTGCCAGCAGCACGACTAGCGGATACCAAGAGACCCAGTACTTC.

This rearrangement joins TRBV30 to TRBJ1-3; D ambiguous. Trimming cost V 7 bases and J 0 bases, with 10 bases left between them. CDR3 size: 13 residues. CDR1 and CDR2 from the germline V gene are GTSNPN and SVGIG (reference sequence). CDR3 coding DNA: TGTGCCTCTACCGAGATCTCTGGAAACACCATATATTTT. It is translated as CASTEISGNTIYF.

A few counts support this clone. The CDR3 DNA is TGTGCCAGCAGGATAACAGGGGGCGTCGCCTACGAGCAGTACTTC. It encodes CASRITGGVAYEQYF. The V gene is TRBV6-8, the J gene TRBJ2-7, with 9 nucleotides matching TRBD1. The CDR3 length is 15 residues. In germline, CDR1 is MNHGY, CDR2 SAAAGT. V lost 6 bases to trimming and J lost 2 bases; unmatched junction nucleotides: 8.